The 5 T cell receptor beta chains listed next were all sequenced from one sample in a study of cytomegalovirus exposure and HLA in healthy donors. 13 Jbeta primers and 60 Vbeta primers were used for the PCR. The method was immunoSEQ multiplex PCR; TCRdb's version includes in-frame clones alone and lacks a portion of them. Of roughly 140,000 clones listed, about four fifths are singletons. Sequencing was carried out using PBMCs. The source of these receptors is a male donor in good health and CMV-seronegative.

V usage is TRBV15 and J usage is TRBJ2-1; TRBD2 agrees at 13 bases. The CDR3 length is 16 residues. The V gene's germline CDR1 is LNHNV and CDR2 YYDKDF (reference sequence). V was clipped by 0 bases and J by 10 bases; unmatched bases: 6. The CDR3 is CATSRDGTSGKEEQFF. CDR3 coding DNA: TGTGCCACCAGCAGAGACGGGACTAGCGGGAAAGAGGAGCAGTTCTTC.

Details on this clone: A junction boundary mismatches the germline segment, possibly from a read error. The rearrangement uses TRBV5-1 and TRBJ1-1, with 9 nucleotides matching TRBD1. The germline V gene has CDR1 SGHRS and CDR2 YFSETQ. This CDR3 contains 17 residues. The CDR3, as DNA: TGCGCCAGCAGTTTGGGGGACAGGGAGGTTTTGGTTACTGAAGCTTTCTTT. Amino acids: CASSLGDREVLVTEAFF.

The chain employs TRBV7-8 and TRBJ1-2, with a possible D match to TRBD1 (6 bases). The CDR3 is 15 amino acids. From germline, CDR1 is SGHVS and CDR2 FQNEAQ. Deletions cut 5 bases from V and 2 bases from J, with 15 bases between. The CDR3 reads CASSQTRTVNYGYTF. CDR3 sequence (DNA): TGTGCCAGCAGCCAAACCAGGACAGTGAACTATGGCTACACCTTC.

V usage is TRBV6-5 and J usage is TRBJ2-5; 13 bases align to TRBD2. The V gene's germline CDR1 is MNHEY and CDR2 SVGAGI. This CDR3 contains 15 residues. V lost 5 bases and J lost 4; bases outside the gene matches: 4. The CDR3 nucleotides are TGTGCCAGCAGTCCCGGACTAGCGGGAGCAGAGACCCAGTACTTC. Translated, it gives CASSPGLAGAETQYF.

This clone came up a few times. The J gene is TRBJ2-1, the V gene TRBV15, with 9 nucleotides matching TRBD2. V trimming: 3 bases; J trimming: 7 bases; junction bases outside the gene matches: 7. The germline V gene encodes CDR1 LNHNV and CDR2 YYDKDF (reference sequence). This CDR3 spans 15 amino acids. DNA of the CDR3: TGTGCCACCAGCAGTTCCTTAGCGGGAGTGAATGAGCAGTTCTTC. Its protein product is CATSSSLAGVNEQFF.